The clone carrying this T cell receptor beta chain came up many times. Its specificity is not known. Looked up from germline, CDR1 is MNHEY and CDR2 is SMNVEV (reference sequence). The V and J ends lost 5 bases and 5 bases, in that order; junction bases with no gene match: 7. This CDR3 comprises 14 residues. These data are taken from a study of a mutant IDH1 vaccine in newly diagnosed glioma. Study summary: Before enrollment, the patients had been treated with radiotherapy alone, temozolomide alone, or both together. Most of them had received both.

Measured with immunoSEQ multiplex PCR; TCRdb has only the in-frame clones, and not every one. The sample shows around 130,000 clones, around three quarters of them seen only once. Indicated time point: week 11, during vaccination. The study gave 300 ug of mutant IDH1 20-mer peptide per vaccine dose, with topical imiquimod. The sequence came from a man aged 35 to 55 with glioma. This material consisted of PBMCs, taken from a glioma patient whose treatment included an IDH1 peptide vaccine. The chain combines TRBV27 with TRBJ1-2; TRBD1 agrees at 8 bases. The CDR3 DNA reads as TGTGCCAGCAGTCCCAGACAGGGGTGGTATGGCTACACCTTC. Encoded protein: CASSPRQGWYGYTF.